This T cell receptor beta chain is from a study of blood T cell repertoires in COVID-19. Study overall: Spain, Italy and the United States supplied samples that represented acute and convalescent COVID-19. Sources were T cells, B-cell-depleted T cells, or PBMCs; the material itself was cDNA or gDNA.

Authors' processing steps: Nucleated cell counts were estimated from reference gene primer amplification. Method: immunoSEQ multiplex PCR; TCRdb's copy keeps in-frame clones and lacks some. For V, J and clone size, that table is used; D and trimming come from the DNA. The profile shows tens of thousands of clones, 80% of them singletons. J was trimmed by 6 bases and V by 0 bases; bases with no gene match: 5. The CDR3 spans 14 residues. Germline-derived CDR1 and CDR2 are MNHEY and SVGEGT. The clonotype was recovered from a human donor in a cohort sampled during active COVID-19. Sequencing used peripheral blood. J is TRBJ2-7 and V is TRBV6-2 or TRBV6-3; 7 positions match TRBD1. CDR3 in DNA: TGTGCCAGCAGTTACTCCAGGGGGTTTGGCGAGCAGTACGTC. Protein sequence: CASSYSRGFGEQYV.